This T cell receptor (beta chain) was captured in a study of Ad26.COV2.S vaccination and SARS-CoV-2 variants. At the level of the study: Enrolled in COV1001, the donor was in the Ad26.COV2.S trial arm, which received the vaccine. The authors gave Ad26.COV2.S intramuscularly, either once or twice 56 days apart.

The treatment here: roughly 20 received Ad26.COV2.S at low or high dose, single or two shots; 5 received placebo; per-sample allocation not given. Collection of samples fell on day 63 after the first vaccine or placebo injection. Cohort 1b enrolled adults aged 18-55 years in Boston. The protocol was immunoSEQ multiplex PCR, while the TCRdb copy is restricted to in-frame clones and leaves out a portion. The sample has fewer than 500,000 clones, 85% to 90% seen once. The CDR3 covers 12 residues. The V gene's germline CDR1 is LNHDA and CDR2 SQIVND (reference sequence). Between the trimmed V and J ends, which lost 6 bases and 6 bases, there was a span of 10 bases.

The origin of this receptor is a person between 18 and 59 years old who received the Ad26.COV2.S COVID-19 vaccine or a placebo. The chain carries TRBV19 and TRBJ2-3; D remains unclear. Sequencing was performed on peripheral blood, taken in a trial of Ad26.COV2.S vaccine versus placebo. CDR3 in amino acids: CASSIGWDTQYF. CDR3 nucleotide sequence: TGTGCCAGTAGCATCGGGTGGGATACGCAGTATTTT.